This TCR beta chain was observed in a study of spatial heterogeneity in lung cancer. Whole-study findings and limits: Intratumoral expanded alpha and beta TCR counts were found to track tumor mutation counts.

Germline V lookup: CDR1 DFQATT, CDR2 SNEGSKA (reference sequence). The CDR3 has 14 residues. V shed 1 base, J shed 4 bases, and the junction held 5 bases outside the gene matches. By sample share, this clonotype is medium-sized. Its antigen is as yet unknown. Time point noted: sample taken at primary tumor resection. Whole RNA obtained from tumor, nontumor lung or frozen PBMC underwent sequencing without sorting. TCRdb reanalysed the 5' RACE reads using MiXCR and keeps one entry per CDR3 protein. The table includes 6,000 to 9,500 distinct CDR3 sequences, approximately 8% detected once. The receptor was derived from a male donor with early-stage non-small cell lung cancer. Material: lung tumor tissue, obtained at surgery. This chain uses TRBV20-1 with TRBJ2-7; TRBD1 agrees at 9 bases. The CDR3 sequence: CSARAGQGAYEQYF. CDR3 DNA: TGCAGTGCTAGAGCGGGACAGGGAGCGTACGAGCAGTACTTC.